A selection of T cell receptor beta chains follows, all from one sample in a study of blood T cell repertoires in COVID-19. TCRdb's copy holds only in-frame clones and misses some; the assay was immunoSEQ multiplex PCR. The table has 200,000 or so clones, roughly 80% seen once. The sample consisted of PBMCs or T cells enriched from blood (not recorded which). All receptors come from a man aged 35 to 55 who had recovered from COVID-19. The CDR3 runs from the conserved cysteine through the conserved F or W. D genes are given only for firm matches. Clone size appears in some rows only: once, few, many, or a class for an expanded clone.

clone_size: .
d_call: .
j_call: TRBJ1-5
v_call: TRBV6-5
cdr3_nt: TGTGCCAGCAGTTACAGGCAGGGAAATCAGCCCCAGCATTTT
cdr3_aa: CASSYRQGNQPQHF

clone_size: .
d_call: .
j_call: TRBJ1-1
v_call: TRBV5-4
cdr3_nt: TGTGCCAGCAGCTTGGAATCAGTGAACACTGAAGCTTTCTTT
cdr3_aa: CASSLESVNTEAFF

clone_size: .
d_call: .
j_call: TRBJ1-1
v_call: TRBV12-3/TRBV12-4
cdr3_nt: TGTGCCAGCAGTCCCTACACTGAAGCTTTCTTT
cdr3_aa: CASSPYTEAFF

clone_size: few
d_call: .
j_call: TRBJ2-5
v_call: TRBV7-2
cdr3_nt: TGTGCCAGCAGCCCCCAGGCGAGTCCCGCCGAGACCCAGTACTTC
cdr3_aa: CASSPQASPAETQYF

clone_size: .
d_call: .
j_call: TRBJ1-4
v_call: TRBV5-1
cdr3_nt: TGCGCCAGCAGCGGAAACAGTGCAACTAATGAAAAACTGTTTTTT
cdr3_aa: CASSGNSATNEKLFF

clone_size: .
d_call: .
j_call: TRBJ1-1
v_call: TRBV4-3
cdr3_nt: TGCGCCAGCAGCCAAGACAGGGGGAACACTGAAGCTTTCTTT
cdr3_aa: CASSQDRGNTEAFF

clone_size: once
d_call: TRBD1
j_call: TRBJ1-5
v_call: TRBV5-5
cdr3_nt: TGTGCCAGCAGCCCGGGACAGCCATTTTATAGCAATCAGCCCCAGCATTTT
cdr3_aa: CASSPGQPFYSNQPQHF

clone_size: .
d_call: TRBD2
j_call: TRBJ2-3
v_call: TRBV9
cdr3_nt: TGTGCCAGCAGCGGGACTAGCGGGGTGAGCACAGATACGCAGTATTTT
cdr3_aa: CASSGTSGVSTDTQYF

clone_size: once
d_call: .
j_call: TRBJ1-5
v_call: TRBV4-1
cdr3_nt: TGCGCCAGCGCGGGGCCAGGAGAGTTCAATCAGCCCCAGCATTTT
cdr3_aa: CASAGPGEFNQPQHF

clone_size: .
d_call: TRBD2
j_call: TRBJ2-2
v_call: TRBV2
cdr3_nt: TGTGCCAGCAGTGGAACTAGCGGGGGGGCCGCCGGGGAGCTGTTTTTT
cdr3_aa: CASSGTSGGAAGELFF

clone_size: once
d_call: TRBD1
j_call: TRBJ1-2
v_call: TRBV6-5
cdr3_nt: TGTGCCAGCACCCGGGACAGGGTTTCATCTGGCTACACCTTC
cdr3_aa: CASTRDRVSSGYTF

clone_size: .
d_call: TRBD1
j_call: TRBJ1-1
v_call: TRBV7-9
cdr3_nt: TGTGCCAGCAGCTTGCAGGGGGCGACCAGTAGAGCTTTCTTT
cdr3_aa: CASSLQGATSRAFF

clone_size: .
d_call: .
j_call: TRBJ1-1
v_call: TRBV27
cdr3_nt: TGTGCCAGCAGTTTACGGGGTGGAACTGAAGCTTTCTTT
cdr3_aa: CASSLRGGTEAFF

clone_size: .
d_call: TRBD1
j_call: TRBJ1-1
v_call: TRBV5-1
cdr3_nt: TGCGCCAGCAGCTTCGGGACAGGGGGGACTGAAGCTTTCTTT
cdr3_aa: CASSFGTGGTEAFF

clone_size: .
d_call: .
j_call: TRBJ1-2
v_call: TRBV13
cdr3_nt: TGTGCCAGCAGCCTAACCTCCGGAGAGAACTATGGCTACACCTTC
cdr3_aa: CASSLTSGENYGYTF

clone_size: .
d_call: TRBD1
j_call: TRBJ1-1
v_call: TRBV10-3
cdr3_nt: TGTGCCATCCGAGACAGGGTGAGCACTGAAGCTTTCTTT
cdr3_aa: CAIRDRVSTEAFF

clone_size: .
d_call: .
j_call: TRBJ2-3
v_call: TRBV6-5
cdr3_nt: TGTGCCAGCAGTCGCGTCCAGGTCACAGATACGCAGTATTTT
cdr3_aa: CASSRVQVTDTQYF

clone_size: .
d_call: TRBD1
j_call: TRBJ1-4
v_call: TRBV7-2
cdr3_nt: TGTGCCAGCAGTTTCAACAGGGGGATTGGCGAAAAACTGTTTTTT
cdr3_aa: CASSFNRGIGEKLFF

clone_size: .
d_call: TRBD1
j_call: TRBJ2-1
v_call: TRBV2
cdr3_nt: TGTGTTACAGGGGGACCTTCCGGCAATGAGCAGTTCTTC
cdr3_aa: CVTGGPSGNEQFF

clone_size: once
d_call: TRBD2
j_call: TRBJ2-2
v_call: TRBV30
cdr3_nt: TGTGCCTGGAGTCCGTTAGCGGGGGGTGTCGGGGAGCTGTTTTTT
cdr3_aa: CAWSPLAGGVGELFF

clone_size: .
d_call: .
j_call: TRBJ1-3
v_call: TRBV25-1
cdr3_nt: TGTGCCAGCGGAGCCCCCCGGGACTACGGAAACACCATATATTTT
cdr3_aa: CASGAPRDYGNTIYF

clone_size: .
d_call: TRBD2
j_call: TRBJ2-3
v_call: TRBV5-8
cdr3_nt: TGTGCCAGCAGCTCCAAACCGGGGGGGCCAGGAGATACGCAGTATTTT
cdr3_aa: CASSSKPGGPGDTQYF